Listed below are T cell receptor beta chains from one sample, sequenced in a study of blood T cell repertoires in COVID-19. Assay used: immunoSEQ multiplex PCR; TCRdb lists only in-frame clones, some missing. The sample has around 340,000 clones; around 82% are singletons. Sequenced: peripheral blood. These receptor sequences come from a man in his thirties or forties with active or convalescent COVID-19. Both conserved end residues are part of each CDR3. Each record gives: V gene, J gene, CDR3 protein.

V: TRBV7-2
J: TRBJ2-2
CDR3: CASSLEWGLGGELFF

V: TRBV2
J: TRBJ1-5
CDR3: CASSESGYQPQHF

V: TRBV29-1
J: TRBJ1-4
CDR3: CSVQDRGRGNEKLFF

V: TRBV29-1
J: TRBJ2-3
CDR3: CSAGDISTDTQYF

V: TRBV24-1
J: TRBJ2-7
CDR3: CATQEDGTYEQYF

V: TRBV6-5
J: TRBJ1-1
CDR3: CASRGAGEVEAFF

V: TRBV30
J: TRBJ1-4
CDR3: CAWSVGVKLFF

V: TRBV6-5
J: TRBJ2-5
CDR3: CASGRDRRQETQYF

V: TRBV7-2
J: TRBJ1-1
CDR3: CASSSTDRLAEAFF

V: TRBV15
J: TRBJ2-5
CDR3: CATSRDQSQETQYF

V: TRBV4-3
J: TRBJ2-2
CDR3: CASSQEVWSGGSTGELFF